This TCR beta chain was obtained from a study of cytotoxic CD8 clonotypes in ibrutinib-treated CLL (dated by TCRdb to about 2021). Broadly, across the study: The cohort had around twelve relapsed/refractory and around 15 treatment-naive patients; some 17 were IGHV unmutated. Response samples were obtained after a median of around 11 months of treatment, with a range of about 6 to 36 months. Partial responses were observed in some 24 patients and complete responses in 2; after a median follow-up of around 64 months, remission was maintained in 14 patients and progression was observed in approximately 12. Cryopreserved peripheral blood mononuclear cells were collected at three points: before therapy, at response, and at either sustained remission or disease progression. Longitudinal samples were available for about 30% of the 86 trial participants. Samples averaged approximately 260,000 productive templates and about 94,000 productive rearrangements. Study-wide findings and limitations: Baseline clonality was found to be higher than that of age-matched healthy donors and was strongly correlated with circulating CD8+ T-cell counts. An increase in clonality was observed at ibrutinib response, with clonality remaining stable during sustained remission and falling back toward baseline at progression. Sampling times were not matched between sustained-remission and progressing patients, and lymph node repertoires were not studied. Public clonotypes were found to be uncommon and were observed to contract or remain stable during treatment; the increase in clonality was shown to reflect expansion of private clonotypes at ibrutinib response.

For TCR beta library preparation, about 2.1 micrograms of genomic DNA were extracted from the cryopreserved PBMCs. Longitudinal blood samples from CLL patients on ibrutinib monotherapy were analyzed using high-throughput TCR beta sequencing. The patients took part in an open-label, single-center phase 2 trial of ibrutinib monotherapy. Comment on this clone: It lacks a known antigen. Per-base qualities were not stored, and no clone one base away is much larger. At the DNA level, this CDR3 is encoded by other sequences in the same sample as well.

On a MiSeq, deep resolution sequencing aimed for a depth between 1 in 1 million and 1 in 200,000 T cells, with each clonotype covered around 9.2x on average. TCR beta libraries were generated with the immunoSEQ hsTCRB Kit. The authors' pipeline ran thus. Data were analyzed with ImmunoSEQ Data Assistant and ImmunoSEQ Analyzer, with V, D and J genes assigned per IMGT definitions. Clonality, with values ranging from 0 to 1, was calculated as one minus the normalized Shannon entropy of productive rearrangement frequencies. Only overrepresented clonotypes making up at least 0.05% of each patient's repertoire were included in the public clonotype analysis. Some 13 age-matched healthy donor repertoires from immuneACCESS were used as controls for clonality. TCRdb's version of the immuneACCESS table is confined to in-frame rearrangements and falls short of the full clone set. An unresolved V gene accounts for under half of the shortfall where checked; the remainder is of unknown origin. V, J and clone size are those of that table, while D and trimming were read from the DNA. Counted in this sample were tens of thousands of clones; roughly 50% of them appeared once. The ten largest clones take up over 15% of the sample.

Sequences SQVTM (CDR1) and ANQGSEA (CDR2) are obtained from the germline V gene. Trimmed from V: 6 bases; trimmed from J: 5 bases; junction bases lacking a gene match: 3. The CDR3 covers 13 residues, taking in both the cysteine and the phenylalanine. The sequence is cut down to CDR3 DNA, 39 bases in frame from base 1. The chain is assembled from TRBV29-1 and TRBJ2-2, with 10 bases aligning to TRBD1. Specimen: PBMCs, collected before ibrutinib treatment. The clonotype was recovered from a human donor with chronic lymphocytic leukemia. The CDR3 reads CSVGTGVTGELFF. The DNA sequence is TGCAGCGTGGGGACAGGGGTTACCGGGGAGCTGTTTTTT.